Below, 4 T cell receptor beta chains from the same sample are listed, as sequenced in a study of early T cells in non-severe SARS-CoV-2 infection. TCRdb called the 5' RACE reads again in MiXCR, with one record for every CDR3 protein. The sample holds 45,000 or so distinct CDR3 sequences, under 13% seen once. Material for sequencing was whole blood. All receptors come from an adult who was a healthcare worker with PCR-confirmed SARS-CoV-2 infection or an uninfected control (not recorded which).

This clonotype was picked up a small number of times. This sequence joins TRBV5-6 and TRBJ1-6; 10 nucleotides line up with TRBD1. The CDR3 is 18 amino acids. In germline, CDR1 is SGHDT, CDR2 YYEEEE. V shed 5 bases, J shed 7 bases, and the junction held 15 bases outside the gene matches. The CDR3 DNA follows: TGTGCCAGCAGGATGGGACAGGGGAACTATGTTGGAAATTCACCCCTCCACTTT. Translating gives CASRMGQGNYVGNSPLHF.

V usage is TRBV29-1 and J usage is TRBJ2-1, with 9 positions matching TRBD1. The trim removed 7 bases at V and 7 bases at J, leaving 14 bases unmatched. The germline V gene encodes CDR1 SQVTM and CDR2 ANQGSEA. The CDR3 is made up of 15 amino acids. The CDR3: CSAHPRDRVWNEQFF. DNA of the CDR3: TGCAGCGCCCATCCACGGGACAGGGTTTGGAATGAGCAGTTCTTC.

This chain joins TRBV9 and TRBJ1-6, with D maybe TRBD1 (5 bases). From germline, CDR1 is SGDLS and CDR2 YYNGEE. The V gene lost 4 bases and the J gene lost 7 bases, with 18 bases spanning the gap. The CDR3 loop spans 16 amino acids. CDR3 region: CASSTRGGALNSPLHF. The CDR3 DNA sequence: TGTGCCAGCAGCACGCGGGGAGGGGCCTTGAATTCACCCCTCCACTTT.

The chain employs TRBV18 and TRBJ1-2, with TRBD1 identical over 7 bases. The CDR3 consists of 14 residues. V was clipped by 2 bases and J by 6 bases; unmatched bases: 6. Germline CDR1 KGHSH, CDR2 LQKENI. In nucleotides, the CDR3 is TGTGCCAGCTCACCAAAGGGGGCTGAGAATGGCTACACCTTC. Protein sequence: CASSPKGAENGYTF.